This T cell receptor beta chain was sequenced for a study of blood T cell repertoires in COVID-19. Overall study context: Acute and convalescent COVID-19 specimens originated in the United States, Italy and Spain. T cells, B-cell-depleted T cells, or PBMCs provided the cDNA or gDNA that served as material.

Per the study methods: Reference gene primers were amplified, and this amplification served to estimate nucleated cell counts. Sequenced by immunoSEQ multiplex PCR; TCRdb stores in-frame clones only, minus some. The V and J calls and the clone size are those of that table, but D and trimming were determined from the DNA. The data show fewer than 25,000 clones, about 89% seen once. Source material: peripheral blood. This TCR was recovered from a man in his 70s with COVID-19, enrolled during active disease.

The CDR3 region is CASSLERGVAYEQYF. In DNA form, the CDR3 reads TGTGCCAGCAGCTTAGAACGGGGGGTCGCGTACGAGCAGTACTTC. The chain couples TRBV11-2 to TRBJ2-7, with 7 bases identical to TRBD2. CDR1 is SGHAT, CDR2 FQNNGV, per germline. This CDR3 comprises 15 residues. J lost 4 bases, V lost 0 bases, and 6 bases had no gene match.